This T cell receptor (beta chain) was documented in a study of blood T cell repertoires in COVID-19. Per the authors' pipeline: For nucleated cells, counts were estimated from reference gene primer amplification. Profiled with immunoSEQ multiplex PCR; TCRdb holds only in-frame clones, not every one. D and trimming were read from the DNA, whereas the V and J calls and clone size are those reported in that table. The sample lists under 200,000 clones; roughly nine tenths were seen once. Sequencing used peripheral blood. The origin of this receptor is a man in his sixties with active or convalescent COVID-19.

CDR3 residues: CAISESSGGYYEQYF. The CDR3 DNA is TGTGCCATCAGTGAGTCCTCAGGGGGCTACTACGAGCAGTACTTC. The rearrangement links TRBV10-3 to TRBJ2-7; 8 bases are shared with TRBD1. This CDR3 contains 15 residues. V was clipped by 0 bases and J by 3 bases; unmatched bases: 4. Germline V gene lookup returns CDR1 ENHRY and CDR2 SYGVKD.